This paragraph covers one T cell receptor beta chain sequence. Its antigen is not identified. Method: immunoSEQ multiplex PCR; TCRdb's copy keeps in-frame clones and lacks some. The repertoire includes about 9,900 clones, around 87% of them detected once, and under 30% sits in the top ten. This sample is drawn from a study of T cells after posttransplantation cyclophosphamide. Methotrexate plus calcineurin inhibitor accompanied controls' myeloablative marrow transplants; sampling was 1 year later. The CDR3 spans 14 residues. Germline lookup yields CDR1 SGHNT and CDR2 YYREEE (reference sequence). Between the trimmed V and J ends, which lost 0 bases and 0 bases, there was a span of 7 bases. General study points: Recipient CMV seropositivity and CMV reactivation strongly tracked TRB clonality. Later post-transplant blood repertoires were often dominated by donor CD8+ memory clones. TRB overlap between skin or GI tissue T cells and blood was limited.

This receptor was identified in a young adult male patient who received an allogeneic stem cell transplant from an unrelated donor, was CMV-positive, and had no GVHD. Certain T cells may be donor cells from the graft. V is TRBV5-4 and J is TRBJ2-7, with a weak D call TRBD2 (5 bases). The sequencing used PBMCs, collected after an allogeneic stem cell transplant with a calcineurin inhibitor and methotrexate. Here the CDR3 reads CASSLDTSSYEQYF. CDR3 coding DNA: TGTGCCAGCAGCTTGGACACTAGCTCCTACGAGCAGTACTTC.